This T cell receptor beta chain was recovered during a study of control samples from healthy donors and cancer patients. Germline trimming cut 4 bases from V and 11 bases from J; bases unmatched to any gene: 7. Germline loops: CDR1 MNHEY, CDR2 SMNVEV (reference sequence). The CDR3 covers 14 residues. Clones were sequenced by immunoSEQ multiplex PCR, and TCRdb holds only the in-frame ones, with some missing. Of roughly 150,000 clones detected, over 90% appear once; the ten largest clones hold approximately 2.5%. The V and J genes are TRBV27 and TRBJ1-5, with TRBD1 matching 11 bases. Material for sequencing was blood. The clonotype originates from a man aged 45-65 years in good health. CDR3 DNA: TGTGCCAGCAGTTCCGGGACAGGGGGTTCAGCCCAGCATTTT. Protein sequence: CASSSGTGGSAQHF.